The rows below give T cell receptor beta chains drawn from one sample of a study of T cell responses to AZD1222 COVID-19 vaccine. Only in-frame clones appear in the TCRdb table, and some are missing; sequencing was by immunoSEQ multiplex PCR. The data contain about 92,000 clones, under 95% of them singletons. The sequences come from peripheral blood, collected on day 0 of AZD1222 vaccination. These receptors were taken from an adult in good health. Both conserved end residues are part of each CDR3. The order of the fields is V gene, clone size, D gene, J gene, CDR3 protein, CDR3 DNA. A D gene is named only where the DNA matches it firmly. Clone sizes are given selectively: once, few, many, or a class where the clone is expanded.

TRBV6-5	NA	NA	TRBJ1-4	CASLDRSYEKLFF	TGTGCCAGCCTTGACAGAAGCTATGAAAAACTGTTTTTT
TRBV30	NA	NA	TRBJ1-2	CAWSPSGYGYTF	TGTGCCTGGAGTCCCTCGGGATATGGCTACACCTTC
TRBV7-2	NA	NA	TRBJ2-2	CASSLGGSGELFF	TGTGCCAGCAGCTTAGGGGGAAGCGGGGAGCTGTTTTTT
TRBV5-1	NA	TRBD1	TRBJ1-1	CASSLGQGFRNTEAFF	TGCGCCAGCAGCTTGGGACAGGGATTCAGGAACACTGAAGCTTTCTTT
TRBV9	NA	TRBD1	TRBJ2-1	CASSGRDSYNEQFF	TGTGCCAGCAGCGGACGGGACAGCTACAATGAGCAGTTCTTC
TRBV6-1	NA	NA	TRBJ1-2	CASSERQPNNYGYTF	TGTGCCAGCAGTGAAAGACAGCCTAATAACTATGGCTACACCTTC
TRBV3-1/TRBV3-2	NA	TRBD1	TRBJ1-2	CASSQEDRGRYGYTF	TGTGCCAGCAGCCAAGAGGACAGGGGGCGGTATGGCTACACCTTC
TRBV15	once	NA	TRBJ1-3	CATSRDLTAYSGNTIYF	TGTGCCACCAGCAGAGACCTGACAGCTTACTCTGGAAACACCATATATTTT
TRBV19	NA	TRBD1	TRBJ2-7	CATRDRGFEQYF	TGTGCCACCCGGGACAGGGGTTTCGAGCAGTACTTC
TRBV5-1	NA	TRBD1	TRBJ1-6	CASSLGTGAGSPLHF	TGCGCCAGCAGCCTCGGGACAGGGGCAGGTTCACCCCTCCACTTT
TRBV4-1	NA	TRBD2	TRBJ2-5	CASSQRTSGGIQETQYF	TGCGCCAGCAGCCAGAGGACTAGCGGGGGAATCCAAGAGACCCAGTACTTC
TRBV7-3	NA	NA	TRBJ2-1	CASSLSLGNEQFF	TGTGCCAGCAGCTTATCCCTGGGGAATGAGCAGTTCTTC